One sample yielded the 10 T cell receptor beta chains listed below, sequenced in a study of blood T cell repertoires in COVID-19 (dated by TCRdb to the early 2020s). Receptors were amplified or captured by the immunoSEQ multiplex PCR assay. TCRdb obtained this table from immuneACCESS and retained in-frame rearrangements with V and J assigned. These tables miss some clones; where compared with another copy, unresolved V genes account for less than half of the shortfall, and the remainder is unexplained. The sample profile shows about 170,000 clones; approximately 80% of them were found once. The biggest ten clones account for 2.5% to 3.5% of the sample. The specimen was peripheral blood. These receptors came from a woman aged 55 to 70 with acute or convalescent COVID-19.

The chain couples TRBV6-6 to TRBJ1-3; D gene unclear. Germline V gene data show CDR1 as MNHNY and CDR2 as SVGAGI (reference sequence). V shed 2 bases and J shed 4 bases, with 15 bases lying between them. The CDR3 totals 16 residues. The CDR3 protein is CASSYVAGGSGNTIYF. In DNA form, the CDR3 reads TGTGCCAGCAGTTACGTAGCGGGAGGGTCCGGAAACACCATATATTTT.

The gene calls are TRBV19 and TRBJ1-5; 7 bases map to TRBD1. The CDR3 is made up of 14 amino acids. After removal of 4 bases from V and 6 bases from J, the junction contained 6 bases not matched to a gene. Germline values: CDR1 LNHDA, CDR2 SQIVND (reference sequence). Here the CDR3 reads CASSKTGQRQPQHF. The CDR3 DNA follows: TGTGCCAGTAGTAAAACGGGACAGCGTCAGCCCCAGCATTTT. The whole variable domain, remainder taken from reference TRBV19 and TRBJ1-5, is DGGITQSPKYLFRKEGQNVTLSCEQNLNHDAMYWYRQDPGQGLRLIYYSQIVNDFQKGDIAEGYSVSREKKESFPLTVTSAQKNPTAFYLCASSKTGQRQPQHFGDGTRLSIL.

The genes are TRBV28 and TRBJ1-6; unclear D gene. Germline V gives CDR1 MDHEN, CDR2 SYDVKM. CDR3 length: 12 residues. Trimming took 8 bases from V and 9 from J, leaving 11 bases between them. The CDR3 is CASGPLPSPLHF. The CDR3 DNA sequence: TGTGCCAGCGGCCCCCTTCCTTCACCCCTCCACTTT.

This clone showed up just once. V usage is TRBV4-3 and J usage is TRBJ1-1; the match to TRBD1 covers 8 bases. Germline CDR1 LGHNA, CDR2 YSLEER. This CDR3 is built from 14 residues. V gave up 2 bases and J gave up 5 bases; unmatched junction bases: 4. This chain's CDR3 is CASSQTGGYTEAFF. CDR3 nucleotide sequence: TGCGCCAGCAGCCAAACAGGGGGGTATACTGAAGCTTTCTTT.

The chain has TRBV6-2 or TRBV6-3 and TRBJ2-5; D is undetermined. Trimming took off 2 bases at V and 7 bases at J, with 5 bases between the two ends. The CDR3 has 11 amino acids. Germline lookup yields CDR1 MNHEY and CDR2 SVGEGT. CDR3 sequence reads: CASSYPGTQYF. CDR3 in DNA: TGTGCCAGCAGTTACCCGGGGACCCAGTACTTC.

DNA of the CDR3: TGTGCCAGTGGACAGGGCCCGGGGACTGAAGCTTTCTTT. This translates into CASGQGPGTEAFF. This rearrangement joins TRBV19 to TRBJ1-1, with 8 bases matching TRBD1. V lost 8 bases to trimming and J lost 5 bases; unmatched junction nucleotides: 7. There are 13 residues in the CDR3. Germline CDR1 is LNHDA and CDR2 is SQIVND (reference sequence).

On this clone: Other DNA sequences in this sample translate to the same CDR3. V gene TRBV7-2 combines with J gene TRBJ1-3; tentative D call: TRBD1 (5 bases). The V gene lost 2 bases and the J gene lost 4 bases, with 9 bases spanning the gap. Germline V gene lookup returns CDR1 SGHTA and CDR2 FQGNSA. The CDR3 contains 14 residues. The CDR3 DNA follows: TGTGCCAGCAGCTTACAGGGAAGCGGAAACACCATATATTTT. This encodes CASSLQGSGNTIYF.

The chain has TRBV27 and TRBJ2-7; TRBD1 agrees at 7 bases. Germline assignment: CDR1 MNHEY and CDR2 SMNVEV (reference sequence). Trimming at V came to 4 bases and at J to 1 base, leaving 4 bases not matched to a gene. This CDR3 is 14 amino acids long. CDR3 in DNA: TGTGCCAGCAGTTGGGCAGGGGGATCCTACGAGCAGTACTTC. Its translation: CASSWAGGSYEQYF.

Points on this clone: The identical CDR3 is also encoded by other nucleotide sequences in the sample. The V gene is TRBV20-1, the J gene TRBJ1-1; TRBD1 is a possible D gene (5 bases). Germline V gene lookup returns CDR1 DFQATT and CDR2 SNEGSKA (reference sequence). V was shortened by 3 bases and J by 6 bases, with 8 bases between the two germline ends. The CDR3 runs to 11 residues. The chain's CDR3 is CSASGGAEAFF. In DNA form, the CDR3 reads TGCAGTGCTAGCGGAGGGGCTGAAGCTTTCTTT.

The chain links TRBV9 to TRBJ1-3, with D unclear. There are 11 residues in the CDR3. The germline V gene encodes CDR1 SGDLS and CDR2 YYNGEE. V was shortened by 3 bases and J by 5 bases, with 3 bases between the two germline ends. CDR3 loop: CASSDRNTIYF. The DNA of the CDR3 is TGTGCCAGCAGCGACAGAAACACCATATATTTT.